This entry concerns a single T cell receptor (beta chain). Method: immunoSEQ multiplex PCR; TCRdb's copy keeps in-frame clones and lacks some. The repertoire holds fewer than 200,000 clones, with nearly 90% as singletons. The source of the sample is a study of blood T cell repertoires in COVID-19. The wider study: Sites across the United States, Italy and Spain contributed samples from acute and convalescent COVID-19.

The origin of this receptor is a man in his 60s with active or convalescent COVID-19. Input material: peripheral blood.

CDR3 residues: CASSITGQNNEQFF. DNA for the CDR3: TGCGCCAGCAGCATCACGGGACAGAATAATGAGCAGTTCTTC. The chain joins TRBV5-1 to TRBJ2-1, with 7 bases matching TRBD1. CDR1 and CDR2 (germline): SGHRS, YFSETQ. The V segment lost 4 bases and the J segment 7 bases; nucleotides outside the gene matches: 8. CDR3 length: 14 amino acids. Using reference TRBV5-1 and TRBJ2-1 for the parts outside the CDR3, the full variable domain is KAGVTQTPRYLIKTRGQQVTLSCSPISGHRSVSWYQQTPGQGLQFLFEYFSETQRNKGNFPGRFSGRQFSNSRSEMNVSTLELGDSALYLCASSITGQNNEQFFGPGTRLTVL.